Presented here are 17 T cell receptor beta chains from one specimen sequenced in a study of shared clonotypes between healthy human individuals. TCRdb keeps only in-frame clones here, not all; method: immunoSEQ multiplex PCR. The top ten clones hold 0.06% of a sample with about 510,000 clones, about 96% of them seen once. Sample: naive CD4+ T cells sorted from blood. Subset in this sample: CD45RA+ positively selected. The receptors stem from a woman aged 25 to 45 in good health.

V usage is TRBV30 and J usage is TRBJ1-6; TRBD1 matches 8 bases. The trim removed 2 bases at V and 9 bases at J, leaving 6 bases unmatched. Germline V lookup: CDR1 GTSNPN, CDR2 SVGIG (reference sequence). The CDR3 extends over 14 amino acids. CDR3 sequence: CAWSLPGGGSPLHF. The CDR3, as DNA: TGTGCCTGGAGTCTTCCAGGGGGCGGTTCACCCCTCCACTTT.

This clone was observed once. The chain uses TRBV28 and TRBJ1-4; no reliable D call. The V gene lost 7 bases and the J gene lost 7 bases, with 13 bases spanning the gap. The CDR3 covers 13 residues. CDR1 MDHEN and CDR2 SYDVKM come from the germline V gene. The CDR3 DNA reads as TGTGCCAGCATTATGGGCTTGGGTGAAAAACTGTTTTTT. Protein product: CASIMGLGEKLFF.

A single count supports this clone. The chain couples TRBV7-9 to TRBJ1-4; D is possibly TRBD1 (6 bases). Trimming removed 5 bases from V and 6 bases from J, with 19 bases in between. CDR3 length: 16 residues. Germline V gene data show CDR1 as SEHNR and CDR2 as FQNEAQ (reference sequence). The CDR3 loop reads CASSPWGQSEDEKLFF. In DNA, the CDR3 is TGTGCCAGCAGCCCATGGGGACAATCAGAGGATGAAAAACTGTTTTTT.

The gene calls are TRBV5-1 and TRBJ1-1; D is unclear. Germline CDR1 is SGHRS and CDR2 is YFSETQ. V lost 4 bases and J lost 4, with 20 bases in between. There are 16 residues in the CDR3. The CDR3 spells CASSLGISGVGTEAFF. In nucleotides, the CDR3 is TGCGCCAGCAGCCTTGGCATTTCGGGTGTGGGCACTGAAGCTTTCTTT.

J is TRBJ2-6 and V is TRBV6-1; a possible D gene is TRBD2 (5 bases). V lost 8 bases and J 5 bases, leaving 13 bases between the germline ends. CDR1 is MNHNS and CDR2 is SASEGT in the germline V gene. The CDR3 loop spans 14 amino acids. As DNA, the CDR3 is TGTGCCAGCTCCTGGACTGCCTGGGCCAACGTCCTGACTTTC. It translates to CASSWTAWANVLTF.

J is TRBJ2-2 and V is TRBV10-3; 16 bases are a match to TRBD2. The J segment lost 2 bases and the V segment lost 9 bases, leaving 3 bases of the junction unmatched. CDR1 and CDR2 (germline): ENHRY, SYGVKD. The CDR3 runs 16 residues. This CDR3 reads CAIGTSGRGNTGELFF. The CDR3 DNA is TGTGCCATAGGGACTAGCGGGAGGGGAAACACCGGGGAGCTGTTTTTT.

The table lists this clone with a few counts. The gene calls are TRBV29-1 and TRBJ2-6, with 9 bases fitting TRBD1. The germline V gene encodes CDR1 SQVTM and CDR2 ANQGSEA. The CDR3 length is 14 residues. J was trimmed by 1 base and V by 6 bases; bases with no gene match: 1. CDR3 sequence reads: CSVGTGSGANVLTF. Written as DNA, the CDR3 is TGCAGCGTAGGGACAGGGTCTGGGGCCAACGTCCTGACTTTC.

This chain uses TRBV28 with TRBJ1-5, with 9 bases that match TRBD1. J was trimmed by 8 bases and V by 1 base; bases with no gene match: 9. CDR3 length: 16 residues. Germline values: CDR1 MDHEN, CDR2 SYDVKM. The CDR3 DNA reads as TGTGCCAGCAGTTTATCTGGACAGGGGCTTTTTAAGCCCCAGCATTTT. This translates into CASSLSGQGLFKPQHF.

CDR3 sequence reads: CASRRQGTSTDTQYF. The DNA of the CDR3 is TGTGCCAGCCGACGACAGGGGACTAGCACAGATACGCAGTATTTT. V usage is TRBV5-5 and J usage is TRBJ2-3, with TRBD1 matching over 8 bases. After removal of 7 bases from V and 0 bases from J, the junction contained 7 bases not matched to a gene. The CDR3 has 15 amino acids. The germline V gene has CDR1 SGHKS and CDR2 YYEKEE (reference sequence).

This clone was seen only once. This chain connects TRBV30 to TRBJ1-4, with D unresolved. The ends were cut back, 4 bases at V and 8 bases at J, with 17 bases in the middle. Germline-derived CDR1 and CDR2 are GTSNPN and SVGIG (reference sequence). The CDR3 is made up of 14 amino acids. This CDR3 reads CAWMSRLDGEKLFF. The CDR3 DNA follows: TGTGCCTGGATGTCTCGCCTAGACGGGGAAAAACTGTTTTTT.

The chain uses TRBV5-1 and TRBJ2-5; 14 bases map to TRBD2. The J segment lost 5 bases and the V segment lost 4 bases, leaving 7 bases of the junction unmatched. This CDR3 contains 16 residues. Germline loops: CDR1 SGHRS, CDR2 YFSETQ. CDR3 nucleotides: TGCGCCAGCAGCAGACTAGCGGGAGGGCCCAGGGAGACCCAGTACTTC. Translation gives CASSRLAGGPRETQYF. The full variable domain, its missing parts supplied by reference TRBV5-1 and TRBJ2-5, is KAGVTQTPRYLIKTRGQQVTLSCSPISGHRSVSWYQQTPGQGLQFLFEYFSETQRNKGNFPGRFSGRQFSNSRSEMNVSTLELGDSALYLCASSRLAGGPRETQYFGPGTRLLVL.

The chain employs TRBV10-3 and TRBJ2-7; D remains ambiguous. V dropped 0 bases and J dropped 6 bases, with 12 bases sitting between them. Germline V gene sequence: CDR1 ENHRY, CDR2 SYGVKD. There are 14 residues in the CDR3. CDR3 DNA: TGTGCCATCAGTGAGTCGATGTGGATAGGCGAGCAGTACTTC. Its translation is CAISESMWIGEQYF.

V usage is TRBV19 and J usage is TRBJ2-1, with 7 positions matching TRBD2. Germline V gene lookup returns CDR1 LNHDA and CDR2 SQIVND (reference sequence). The CDR3 contains 17 residues. Trimming at V came to 4 bases and at J to 4 bases, leaving 13 bases not matched to a gene. The CDR3 region is CASSSKSGGGTYNEQFF. The CDR3 DNA reads TGTGCCAGTAGTAGTAAATCGGGAGGCGGGACTTACAATGAGCAGTTCTTC.

The rearrangement joins TRBV28 to TRBJ2-5, with D uncertain. Matching the DNA end better, TRBJ2-7 makes the J call doubtful. CDR3 length: 13 residues. CDR1 is MDHEN, CDR2 SYDVKM, per germline. CDR3 in amino acids: CASSSRLGYEQYF. In DNA, the CDR3 is TGTGCCAGCAGTTCCCGTCTAGGCTACGAGCAGTACTTC.

The V and J genes are TRBV9 and TRBJ1-1; weak D call: TRBD1 (6 bases). This CDR3 is 14 amino acids long. The V end lost 0 bases, the J end lost 6 bases, and 12 bases lay between the germline ends. CDR1 SGDLS and CDR2 YYNGEE come from the germline V gene. The CDR3 DNA follows: TGTGCCAGCAGCGTAGGTCGCAGGGGACCTGAAGCTTTCTTT. Protein product: CASSVGRRGPEAFF.

The rearrangement uses TRBV7-9 and TRBJ2-5, with D perhaps matching TRBD2 (6 bases). Germline-derived CDR1 and CDR2 are SEHNR and FQNEAQ (reference sequence). Trimming took 5 bases from V and 3 from J, leaving 10 bases between them. The CDR3 is 13 amino acids. This chain's CDR3 is CASSPWGEETQYF. Written as DNA, the CDR3 is TGTGCCAGCAGCCCCTGGGGGGAAGAGACCCAGTACTTC.

Written as DNA, the CDR3 is TGTGCCAGCAGTGACGCCTCCCGGGGAGTGGGGAGCAATCAGCCCCAGCATTTT. Translated, it gives CASSDASRGVGSNQPQHF. V usage is TRBV6-1 and J usage is TRBJ1-5; D is unclear. The CDR3 totals 18 residues. V lost 3 bases, J lost 1 base, and 19 bases lay in between. Germline V CDR1 and CDR2: MNHNS, SASEGT.